This T cell receptor (beta chain) is drawn from a study of blood T cell repertoires in COVID-19. Original processing notes: Quantification of nucleated cells was approximated via reference gene primer amplification. Using immunoSEQ multiplex PCR, the repertoire was profiled, and TCRdb retains in-frame clones only, with some absent. V, J and clone size derive from that table, while D and trimming were established from the DNA sequence. The sample lists about 160,000 clones, approximately 82% occurring once. V was shortened by 2 bases and J by 4 bases, with 14 bases between the two germline ends. CDR3 size: 15 residues. From germline, CDR1 is MNHEY and CDR2 SMNVEV (reference sequence).

Sequences were obtained from peripheral blood. The V call is TRBV27, the J call TRBJ1-2; possible D gene TRBD1, 6 bases. The sequence came from an elderly woman with acute or convalescent COVID-19. The CDR3 bases are TGTGCCAGCAGTTTAGGCAGGGGATTTGGCTATGGCTACACCTTC. Translation gives CASSLGRGFGYGYTF.